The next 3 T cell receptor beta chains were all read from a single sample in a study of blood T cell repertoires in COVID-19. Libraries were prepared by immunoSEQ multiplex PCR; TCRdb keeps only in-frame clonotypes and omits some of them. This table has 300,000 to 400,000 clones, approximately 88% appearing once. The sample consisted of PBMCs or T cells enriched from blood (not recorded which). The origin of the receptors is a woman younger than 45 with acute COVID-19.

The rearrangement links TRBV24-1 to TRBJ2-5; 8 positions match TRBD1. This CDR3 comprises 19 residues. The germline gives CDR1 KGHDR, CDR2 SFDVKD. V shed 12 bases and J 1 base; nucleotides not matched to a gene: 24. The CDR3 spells CASLAAKETQGGGQETQYF. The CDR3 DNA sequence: TGTGCCTCCCTCGCCGCCAAAGAAACACAGGGGGGCGGCCAAGAGACCCAGTACTTC.

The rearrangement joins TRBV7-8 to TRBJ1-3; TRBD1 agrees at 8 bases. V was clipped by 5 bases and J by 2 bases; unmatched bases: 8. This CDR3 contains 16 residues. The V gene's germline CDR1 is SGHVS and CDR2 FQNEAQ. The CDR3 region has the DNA TGTGCCAGCAGCAGGACGACAGGGGACCCTGGAAACACCATATATTTT. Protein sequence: CASSRTTGDPGNTIYF.

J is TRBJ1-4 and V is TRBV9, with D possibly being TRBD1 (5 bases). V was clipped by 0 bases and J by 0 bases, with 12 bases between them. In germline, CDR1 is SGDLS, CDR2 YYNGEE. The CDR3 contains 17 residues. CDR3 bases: TGTGCCAGCAGCGTAGGGGGTAGGACACCAACTAATGAAAAACTGTTTTTT. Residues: CASSVGGRTPTNEKLFF.